This T cell receptor (beta chain) was identified in a study of tumor-infiltrating lymphocytes in localized non-small cell lung cancer. Study in general: Resected tumor was paired with non-adjacent uninvolved lung from the same patient.

V gave up 4 bases and J gave up 11 bases, with 10 bases separating them. From germline, CDR1 is SGHDT and CDR2 YYEEEE. The CDR3 is made up of 11 amino acids. Study outcomes and limitations: Each assay used a separate piece of the same tissue. Higher tumor T cell infiltration than in uninvolved lung was supported by TCRbeta sequencing. T-cell fraction did not differ between immunotypes IM1 and IM2.

In regard to this clone: Its antigen is as yet unknown.

Sequencing was performed with immunoSEQ multiplex PCR; in TCRdb, only in-frame clones are kept and a portion is missing. The sample records approximately 8,100 clones, around 62% being singletons. The chain carries TRBV5-6 and TRBJ2-4, with D tentatively TRBD2 (7 bases). The sample was uninvolved lung tissue not adjacent to the tumor. This TCR derives from a human donor with non-small cell lung cancer. CDR3 protein: CASSGGAVQYF. DNA of the CDR3: TGTGCCAGCAGCGGGGGGGCGGTTCAGTACTTC.